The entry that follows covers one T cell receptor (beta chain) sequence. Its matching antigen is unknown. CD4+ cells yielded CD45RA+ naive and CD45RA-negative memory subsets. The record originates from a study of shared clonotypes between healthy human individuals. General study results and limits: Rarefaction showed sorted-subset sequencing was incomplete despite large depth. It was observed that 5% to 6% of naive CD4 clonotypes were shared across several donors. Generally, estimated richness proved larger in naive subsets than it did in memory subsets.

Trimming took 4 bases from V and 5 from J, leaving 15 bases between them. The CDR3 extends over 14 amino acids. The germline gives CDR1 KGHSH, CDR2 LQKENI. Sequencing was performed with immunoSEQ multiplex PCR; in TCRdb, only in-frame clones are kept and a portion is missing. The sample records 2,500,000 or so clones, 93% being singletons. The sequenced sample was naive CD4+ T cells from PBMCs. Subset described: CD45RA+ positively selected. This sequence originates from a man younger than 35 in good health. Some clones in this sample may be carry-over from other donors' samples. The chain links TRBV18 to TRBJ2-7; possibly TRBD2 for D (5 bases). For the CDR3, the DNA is TGTGCCAGCTCACGGTACTCCTGGGAGAACGAGCAGTACTTC. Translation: CASSRYSWENEQYF. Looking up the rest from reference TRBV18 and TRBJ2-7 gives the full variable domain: NAGVMQNPRHLVRRRGQEARLRCSPMKGHSHVYWYRQLPEEGLKFMVYLQKENIIDESGMPKERFSAEFPKEGPSILRIQQVVRGDSAAYFCASSRYSWENEQYFGPGTRLTVT.